This TCR beta chain was sequenced during a study of cytomegalovirus exposure and HLA in healthy donors. Broader study findings: DRB1 showed the most TCR associations and HLA-C the fewest in a later analysis, as rates varied by HLA locus.

The germline gives CDR1 SNHLY, CDR2 FYNNEI. The V and J ends lost 7 bases and 7 bases, in that order; junction bases with no gene match: 12. The CDR3 sequence is 15 residues long. Every donor was a healthy person donating bone marrow. On this clone: What it binds is not known.

The PCR had 60 Vbeta and 13 Jbeta primers. Clones were sequenced by immunoSEQ multiplex PCR, and TCRdb holds only the in-frame ones, with some missing. The sample lists around 230,000 clones, around four fifths seen once, with 0.4% to 0.6% in the top ten. This TCR was sampled from a boy younger than 18 in good health and CMV-seronegative. Sequencing used PBMCs. The chain links TRBV2 to TRBJ1-2; TRBD1 agrees at 10 bases. CDR3 nucleotides: TGTGCCAGCATACTGTCCGGGACAGGGGACAGTGGCTACACCTTC. Protein: CASILSGTGDSGYTF.